This T cell receptor beta chain is from a study of blood T cell repertoires in COVID-19. The overall study: Samples came from the United States, Italy and Spain, spanning acute and convalescent COVID-19. From T cells, B-cell-depleted T cells, or PBMCs came the material, which was cDNA or gDNA.

Original handling: The authors estimated nucleated cell counts from reference gene primer amplification. Clones were sequenced by immunoSEQ multiplex PCR, and TCRdb holds only the in-frame ones, with some missing. V and J calls and clone size are those listed in that table; D and trimming were worked out from the DNA. Of a few hundred thousand clones listed, 84% are singletons. The sequence came from a man in his sixties with acute or convalescent COVID-19. Material for sequencing was peripheral blood.

CDR3 sequence reads: CASSQGGTDSTYGYTF. The CDR3 bases are TGTGCCAGCAGCCAAGGAGGGACAGATTCAACATATGGCTACACCTTC. J is TRBJ1-2 and V is TRBV4-2; TRBD1 matches at 7 bases. V was clipped by 1 base and J by 5 bases; unmatched bases: 10. Looked up from germline, CDR1 is LGHNA and CDR2 is YNFKEQ. This CDR3 comprises 16 residues.